The clone carrying this T cell receptor (beta chain) was recorded a few times. Its antigen is as yet unknown. The sample is drawn from a study of regulatory T cells in long-lasting Graves disease. Time point meaning: persistent/refractory GD, antithyroid drugs over 5 years with positive TRAb. The TCR library used RNA extracted from PBMCs. General study results and limits: A greater number of public clonotypes (more than 2,500) was shared by persistent patients than by new patients (over 900). Only a small sample size was used, which may have cut accuracy.

The V end lost 3 bases, the J end lost 0 bases, and 9 bases lay between the germline ends. From germline, CDR1 is ENHRY and CDR2 SYGVKD. This CDR3 has 15 residues. To make TCR beta libraries, researchers used iRepertoire HTBI primers and Arm-PCR of CDR3 regions. Under the authors' procedure: Throughout the samples, researchers identified roughly 57 TRBV and more than twelve TRBJ segments. MiXCR was run by TCRdb on the multiplex PCR reads, yielding one entry per CDR3 protein. TCRdb's processing, not the authors', yielded these V and J calls. The sample holds 400,000 or so distinct CDR3 sequences, around 24% seen once.

This specimen was peripheral blood mononuclear cells (PBMCs), taken when the disease was refractory, from a patient treated with antithyroid drugs. The clonotype comes from a female donor with Graves disease. This chain joins TRBV10-3 and TRBJ1-5, with TRBD1 as a possible D gene (5 bases). The CDR3 nucleotides are TGTGCCATCAGTGAAAATCAGGGTAGCAATCAGCCCCAGCATTTT. Its translation: CAISENQGSNQPQHF.